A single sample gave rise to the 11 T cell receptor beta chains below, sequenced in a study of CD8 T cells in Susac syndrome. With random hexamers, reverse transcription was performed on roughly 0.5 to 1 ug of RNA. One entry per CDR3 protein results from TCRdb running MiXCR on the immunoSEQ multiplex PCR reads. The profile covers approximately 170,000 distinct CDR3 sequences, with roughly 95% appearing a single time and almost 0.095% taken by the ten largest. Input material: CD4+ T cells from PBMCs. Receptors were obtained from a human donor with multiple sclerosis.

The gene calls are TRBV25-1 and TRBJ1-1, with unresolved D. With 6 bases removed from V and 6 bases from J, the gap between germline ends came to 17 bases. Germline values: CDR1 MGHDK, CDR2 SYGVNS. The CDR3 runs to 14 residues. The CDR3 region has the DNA TGTGCCAGCAGCTCCGAGGGCCCATGGTCTGAAGCTTTCTTT. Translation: CASSSEGPWSEAFF.

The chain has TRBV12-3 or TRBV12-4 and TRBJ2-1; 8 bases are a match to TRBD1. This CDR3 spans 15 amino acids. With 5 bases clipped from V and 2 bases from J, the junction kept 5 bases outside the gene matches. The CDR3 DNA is TGTGCCAGCAGTAGACAGGGGAAAACCTACAATGAGCAGTTCTTC. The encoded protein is CASSRQGKTYNEQFF.

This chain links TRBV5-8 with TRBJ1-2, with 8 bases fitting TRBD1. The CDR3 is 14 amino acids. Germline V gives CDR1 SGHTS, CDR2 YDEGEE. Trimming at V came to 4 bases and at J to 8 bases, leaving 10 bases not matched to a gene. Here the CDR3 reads CASSMDREWFGYTF. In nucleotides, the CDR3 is TGTGCCAGCAGCATGGACAGGGAATGGTTCGGCTACACCTTC.

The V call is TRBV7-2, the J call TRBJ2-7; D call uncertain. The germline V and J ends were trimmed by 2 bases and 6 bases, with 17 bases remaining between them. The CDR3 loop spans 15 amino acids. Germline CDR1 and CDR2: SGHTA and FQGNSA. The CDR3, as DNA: TGTGCCAGCAGCTTAACGAGTTTTGGGCAACTCGAGCAGTACTTC. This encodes CASSLTSFGQLEQYF.

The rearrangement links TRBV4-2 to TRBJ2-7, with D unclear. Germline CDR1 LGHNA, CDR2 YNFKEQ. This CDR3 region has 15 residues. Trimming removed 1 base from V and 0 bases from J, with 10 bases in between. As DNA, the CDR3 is TGTGCCAGCAGCCAAGCCCTAGTGAGCTCCTACGAGCAGTACTTC. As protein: CASSQALVSSYEQYF.

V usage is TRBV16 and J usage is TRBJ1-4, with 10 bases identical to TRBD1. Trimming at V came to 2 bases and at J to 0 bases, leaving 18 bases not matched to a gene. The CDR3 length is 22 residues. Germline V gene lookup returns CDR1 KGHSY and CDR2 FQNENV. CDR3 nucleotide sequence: TGTGCCAGCAGCCAAGGGTTCTGGGCTGACGCTGGGACAGGGGCAACTAATGAAAAACTGTTTTTT. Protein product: CASSQGFWADAGTGATNEKLFF.

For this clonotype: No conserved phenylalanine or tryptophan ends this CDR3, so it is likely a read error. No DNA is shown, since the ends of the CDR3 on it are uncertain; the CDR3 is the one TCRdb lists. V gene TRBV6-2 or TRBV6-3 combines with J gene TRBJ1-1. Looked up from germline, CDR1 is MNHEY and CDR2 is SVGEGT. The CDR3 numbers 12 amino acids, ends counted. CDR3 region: CASSYGTGEVRI.

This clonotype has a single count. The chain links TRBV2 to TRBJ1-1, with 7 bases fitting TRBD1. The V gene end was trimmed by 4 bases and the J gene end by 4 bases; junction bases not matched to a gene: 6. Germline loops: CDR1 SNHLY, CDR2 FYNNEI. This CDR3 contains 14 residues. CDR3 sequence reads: CASSARTGPTEAFF. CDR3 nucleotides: TGTGCCAGCAGTGCAAGGACAGGACCCACTGAAGCTTTCTTT.

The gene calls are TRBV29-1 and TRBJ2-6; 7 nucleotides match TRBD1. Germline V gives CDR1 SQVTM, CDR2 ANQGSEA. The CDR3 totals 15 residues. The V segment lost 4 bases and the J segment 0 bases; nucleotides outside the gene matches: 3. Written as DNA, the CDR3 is TGCAGCGTTGGACAGGGAAACTCTGGGGCCAACGTCCTGACTTTC. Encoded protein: CSVGQGNSGANVLTF.

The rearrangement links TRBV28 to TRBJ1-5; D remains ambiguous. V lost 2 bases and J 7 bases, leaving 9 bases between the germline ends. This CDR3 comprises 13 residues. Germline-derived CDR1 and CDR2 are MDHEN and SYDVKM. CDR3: CASSLRVQQPQHF. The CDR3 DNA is TGTGCCAGCAGTTTAAGGGTGCAGCAGCCCCAGCATTTT.

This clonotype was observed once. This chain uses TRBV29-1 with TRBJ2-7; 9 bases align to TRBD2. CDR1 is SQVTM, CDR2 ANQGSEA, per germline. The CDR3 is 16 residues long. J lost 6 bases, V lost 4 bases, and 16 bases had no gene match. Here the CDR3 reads CSVGNVEVAGELEQYF. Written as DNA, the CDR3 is TGCAGCGTTGGTAACGTGGAGGTAGCGGGAGAGCTCGAGCAGTACTTC.